The clone carrying this TCR beta chain was found a few times. Its antigen is unidentified. Expressed TCRB transcripts were sequenced because the entire RNA isolate underwent reverse transcription. The table came from immunoSEQ multiplex PCR; TCRdb's copy has only in-frame clones and leaves some out. There are fewer than 350,000 clones in the sample; roughly 21% occur only once, and 0.035% to 0.05% lies in the top ten. The data originate from a study of beta chain features in type 1 diabetes. Overall study results and limits: Naive, central memory and Treg TCRB repertoires appeared more alike in patients than in healthy donors.

The CDR3 contains 15 residues. Trimming at V came to 3 bases and at J to 4 bases, leaving 5 bases not matched to a gene. Looked up from germline, CDR1 is SGHTA and CDR2 is FQGTGA. The sequence came from a woman between 18 and 29 years old in good health. Sequencing was done on a sample of naive CD4+ T cells from blood. The J gene is TRBJ2-3, the V gene TRBV7-3; TRBD2 matches at 9 bases. The CDR3 protein is CASSLRSGGPDTQYF. The CDR3 DNA reads TGTGCCAGCAGCTTGAGGAGCGGGGGGCCAGATACGCAGTATTTT.